This T cell receptor (beta chain) was profiled in a study of technical replicates of blood from a few donors. The assay was immunoSEQ multiplex PCR, and TCRdb's table has in-frame clones only and misses some. The sample has some 70,000 clones; about 90% are singletons. V gave up 4 bases and J gave up 5 bases, with 24 bases separating them. The CDR3 totals 17 residues. This chain connects TRBV5-7 to TRBJ2-5; D not certain. TRBV5-7 belongs to the ORF category, with a function that is uncertain. Sequencing input: T cells isolated from PBMCs. The origin of this receptor is a human donor in good health. CDR3 in amino acids: CASSQVLSVVERETQYF. DNA for the CDR3: TGTGCCAGCAGCCAAGTTCTCTCGGTAGTGGAGAGGGAGACCCAGTACTTC.